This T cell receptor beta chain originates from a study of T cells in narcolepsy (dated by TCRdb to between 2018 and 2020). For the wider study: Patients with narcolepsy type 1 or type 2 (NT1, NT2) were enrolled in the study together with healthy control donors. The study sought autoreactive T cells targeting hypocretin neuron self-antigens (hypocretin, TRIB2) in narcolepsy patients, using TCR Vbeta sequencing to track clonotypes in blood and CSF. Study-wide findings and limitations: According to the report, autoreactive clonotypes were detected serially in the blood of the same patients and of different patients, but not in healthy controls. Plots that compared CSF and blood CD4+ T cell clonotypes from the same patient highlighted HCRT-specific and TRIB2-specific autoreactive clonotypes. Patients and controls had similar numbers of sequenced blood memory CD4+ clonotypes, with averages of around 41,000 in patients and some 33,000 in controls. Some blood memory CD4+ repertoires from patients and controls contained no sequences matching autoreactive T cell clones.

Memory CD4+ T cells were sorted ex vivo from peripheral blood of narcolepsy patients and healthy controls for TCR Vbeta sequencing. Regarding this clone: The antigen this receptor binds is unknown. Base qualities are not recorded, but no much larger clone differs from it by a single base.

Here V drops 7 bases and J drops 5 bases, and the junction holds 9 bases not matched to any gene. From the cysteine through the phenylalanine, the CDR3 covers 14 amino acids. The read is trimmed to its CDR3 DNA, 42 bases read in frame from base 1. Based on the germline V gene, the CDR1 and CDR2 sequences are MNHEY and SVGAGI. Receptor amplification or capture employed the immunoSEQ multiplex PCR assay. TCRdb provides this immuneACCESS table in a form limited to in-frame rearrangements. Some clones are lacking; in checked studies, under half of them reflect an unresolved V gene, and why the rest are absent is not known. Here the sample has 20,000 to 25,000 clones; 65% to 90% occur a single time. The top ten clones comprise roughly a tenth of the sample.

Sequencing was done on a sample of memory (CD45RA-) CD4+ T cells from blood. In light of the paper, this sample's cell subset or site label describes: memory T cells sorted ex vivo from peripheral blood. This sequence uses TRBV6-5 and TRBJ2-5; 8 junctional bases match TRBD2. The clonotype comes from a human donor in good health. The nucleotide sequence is TGTGCCAGCACCCGGACAGCGGGAGTTGAGACCCAGTACTTC. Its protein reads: CASTRTAGVETQYF.